The rows below give T cell receptor beta chains drawn from one sample of a study of response to subunit inactivated influenza vaccine. Each CDR3 protein is one row after TCRdb ran MiXCR on the RT-PCR reads. The table has about 780,000 distinct CDR3 sequences, less than 20% seen once. This specimen was PBMCs from blood, taken 5 days after vaccination. The source of these receptors is a man between 45 and 60 years old who received an inactivated influenza vaccine. CDR3s leave out the opening cysteine and the closing phenylalanine or tryptophan. Clone size is stated in some rows and not others, as once, few, many or a class when expanded.

v_gene | len | abundance | CDR3aa
TRBV7-2 | 10 | NA | ASSSLYDGYT
TRBV4-3 | 10 | many | ASSQEGETQY
TRBV2 | 16 | NA | ASSEEQKLAGLTDTQY
TRBV25-1 | 14 | many | ASSAPGLAAYNEQF
TRBV3-1 | 13 | few | ASSQVPGTTGELF
TRBV20-1 | 14 | many | SARDFDGVRGQPQH
TRBV12-3/TRBV12-4 | 13 | few | ASSPPGLAGETQY
TRBV4-3 | 16 | few | ASSQVSGPARKNNEQF
TRBV4-2 | 14 | NA | ASSQDRGVRTDTQY
TRBV5-6 | 11 | NA | ASSPTGANIQY
TRBV20-1 | 14 | few | SARDMAGANTGELF
TRBV28 | 12 | few | ASRAVSSYNEQF
TRBV15 | 13 | NA | ATSRYRDRGYEQY
TRBV20-1 | 14 | NA | SAYPRLAGDYNEQF
TRBV28 | 15 | NA | ASSLSTSGSTINEQF
TRBV20-1 | 13 | few | SARGRDSRTYEQY
TRBV11-1 | 10 | few | ASRLGSDTQY
TRBV10-3 | 13 | few | AISDPAENTDTQY
TRBV12-3/TRBV12-4 | 13 | few | ASSARQGSSYEQY
TRBV6-1 | 10 | few | ASSDYQETQY
TRBV7-2 | 11 | NA | ASSTYWLYEQY
TRBV29-1 | 12 | NA | SVEDAGTGDGYT
TRBV20-1 | 11 | NA | SASAGGPARQY
TRBV12-3/TRBV12-4 | 15 | few | ASSLSVGGRASETQY
TRBV12-3/TRBV12-4 | 10 | many | ASIRGNTEAF
TRBV5-4 | 13 | NA | ASSLGGAQANEQF
TRBV7-9 | 13 | many | ASSTQGWSNEKLF